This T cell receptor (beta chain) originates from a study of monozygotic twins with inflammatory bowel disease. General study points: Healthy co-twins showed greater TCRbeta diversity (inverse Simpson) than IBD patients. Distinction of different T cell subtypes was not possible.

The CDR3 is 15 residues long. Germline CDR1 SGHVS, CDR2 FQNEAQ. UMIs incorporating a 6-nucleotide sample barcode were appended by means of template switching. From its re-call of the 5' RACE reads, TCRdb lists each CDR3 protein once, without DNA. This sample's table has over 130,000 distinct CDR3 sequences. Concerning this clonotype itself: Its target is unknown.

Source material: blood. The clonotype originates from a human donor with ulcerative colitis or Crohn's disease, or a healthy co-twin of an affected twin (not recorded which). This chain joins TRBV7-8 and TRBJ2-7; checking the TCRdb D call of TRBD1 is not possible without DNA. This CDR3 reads CVSSLTPTGTYEQYF.